The 7 T cell receptor beta chains reported below all come from one sample, sequenced in a study of blood T cell repertoires in COVID-19. The repertoire was sequenced with immunoSEQ multiplex PCR; TCRdb's copy has only in-frame clones and lacks some. Of around 40,000 clones listed, 88% were seen once; the top ten hold around 15%. Sequenced sample: peripheral blood. Receptors were obtained from a human donor in a cohort sampled during active COVID-19.

This chain uses TRBV12-3 or TRBV12-4 with TRBJ1-5; a possible D gene is TRBD1 (5 bases). Trimming removed 6 bases at V and 3 bases at J, with 9 bases between. The CDR3 runs 13 residues. The CDR3 coding sequence is TGTGCCAGCAGCACACAGGTCAATCAGCCCCAGCATTTT. Its protein is CASSTQVNQPQHF.

In regard to this clone: The sample carries other DNA sequences with the same CDR3. V usage is TRBV20-1 and J usage is TRBJ2-7; D ambiguous. Germline V gene data show CDR1 as DFQATT and CDR2 as SNEGSKA (reference sequence). V lost 3 bases and J lost 6, with 9 bases in between. The CDR3 runs 11 residues. Written as DNA, the CDR3 is TGCAGTGCTAGGTCCGGGTTCGAGCAGTACTTC. It encodes CSARSGFEQYF.

The chain is built from TRBV5-4 and TRBJ1-5; a possible D gene is TRBD1 (5 bases). V shed 0 bases and J shed 1 base, with 5 bases lying between them. The germline CDR1 and CDR2 sequences are SGHNT and YYREEE (reference sequence). This CDR3 contains 14 residues. DNA for the CDR3: TGTGCCAGCAGCTTGGCAGGGAGCAATCAGCCCCAGCATTTT. This encodes CASSLAGSNQPQHF.

The rearrangement joins TRBV9 to TRBJ2-7; 7 bases are a match to TRBD1. With 4 bases clipped from V and 0 bases from J, the junction kept 4 bases outside the gene matches. CDR3 size: 14 residues. CDR1 is SGDLS, CDR2 YYNGEE, per germline. This chain's CDR3 is CASSSGQDSYEQYF. The CDR3 DNA sequence: TGTGCCAGCAGCTCCGGACAGGACTCCTACGAGCAGTACTTC.

The chain is built from TRBV5-4 and TRBJ1-1; D is perhaps TRBD1 (5 bases). Deletions cut 0 bases from V and 1 base from J, with 10 bases between. This CDR3 has 15 amino acids. CDR1 and CDR2 (germline): SGHNT, YYREEE (reference sequence). DNA for the CDR3: TGTGCCAGCAGCTTGGAATGGCAGGGGAACACTGAAGCTTTCTTT. Its protein product is CASSLEWQGNTEAFF.

The J gene is TRBJ1-2, the V gene TRBV7-9, with 7 bases that match TRBD1. Germline V gene data show CDR1 as SEHNR and CDR2 as FQNEAQ (reference sequence). The V segment lost 5 bases and the J segment 8 bases; nucleotides outside the gene matches: 2. There are 11 residues in the CDR3. For the CDR3, the DNA is TGTGCCAGCAGCGACAGGGACGGCTACACCTTC. Encoded protein: CASSDRDGYTF.

This clone was counted once. The rearrangement uses TRBV19 and TRBJ2-7; D gene ambiguous. CDR1 is LNHDA and CDR2 is SQIVND in the germline V gene (reference sequence). The CDR3 is made up of 14 amino acids. Trimming removed 6 bases at V and 2 bases at J, with 14 bases between. As DNA, the CDR3 is TGTGCCAGTAGGTCACAGACGCCCACCTACGAGCAGTACTTC. Its translation is CASRSQTPTYEQYF.